These 21 T cell receptor beta chains were sequenced from one sample in a study of OX40 agonist ivuxolimab in advanced cancers. Clones were sequenced by immunoSEQ multiplex PCR, and TCRdb holds only the in-frame ones, with some missing. The sample consists of around 80,000 clones, less than 90% of them appearing once. The sample was CD4+ or CD8+ T cells sorted from blood, taken in a trial of the OX40 agonist ivuxolimab. These receptors all stem from an adult with an advanced solid tumor such as melanoma, head and neck, liver or kidney cancer.

This rearrangement joins TRBV6-5 to TRBJ2-3; D uncertain. The germline CDR1 and CDR2 sequences are MNHEY and SVGAGI. V lost 5 bases and J lost 4, with 4 bases in between. The CDR3 is 11 residues long. This CDR3 is CASSTPDTQYF. The CDR3 bases are TGTGCCAGCAGTACCCCAGATACGCAGTATTTT.

V gene TRBV25-1 combines with J gene TRBJ2-7; D might be TRBD1 or TRBD2, each matching 6 bases. There are 17 residues in the CDR3. V gave up 4 bases and J gave up 2 bases, with 21 bases separating them. CDR1 and CDR2 from the germline V gene are MGHDK and SYGVNS. The CDR3, as DNA: TGTGCCAGCAGTGTGGACGGGGGCAGGGGAGACCCCTACGAGCAGTACTTC. Residues: CASSVDGGRGDPYEQYF.

The chain couples TRBV9 to TRBJ1-2; 7 bases are a match to TRBD1. This CDR3 has 15 amino acids. The germline CDR1 and CDR2 sequences are SGDLS and YYNGEE. After removal of 3 bases from V and 4 bases from J, the junction contained 9 bases not matched to a gene. The CDR3 is CASSGTQGVGYGYTF. Written as DNA, the CDR3 is TGTGCCAGCAGCGGGACCCAGGGGGTTGGCTATGGCTACACCTTC.

This chain joins TRBV19 and TRBJ1-1, with a tentative D call TRBD1 (6 bases). There are 13 residues in the CDR3. V was clipped by 6 bases and J by 3 bases, with 11 bases between them. Germline V gene lookup returns CDR1 LNHDA and CDR2 SQIVND (reference sequence). For the CDR3, the DNA is TGTGCCAGTAGATTAGGGGGTTACACTGAAGCTTTCTTT. Its translation: CASRLGGYTEAFF.

This clone was observed a handful of times. The chain is built from TRBV7-9 and TRBJ2-2; TRBD1 aligns across 7 bases. The CDR3 length is 16 residues. CDR1 and CDR2 (germline): SEHNR, FQNEAQ (reference sequence). Trimming cost V 7 bases and J 1 base; bases outside gene matches: 9. The CDR3, as DNA: TGTGCCAGCACTCACAATAACAGGGGGAACACCGGGGAGCTGTTTTTT. It yields the protein CASTHNNRGNTGELFF.

This sequence joins TRBV5-5 and TRBJ2-2; 9 nucleotides line up with TRBD1. The germline V gene encodes CDR1 SGHKS and CDR2 YYEKEE (reference sequence). With V trimmed by 1 base and J by 5 bases, 3 bases remained unmatched. This CDR3 contains 15 residues. The CDR3 reads CASSLWDRVTGELFF. CDR3 in DNA: TGTGCCAGCAGCTTGTGGGACAGGGTGACCGGGGAGCTGTTTTTT.

The chain recombines TRBV7-2 with TRBJ1-5; D ambiguous. The CDR3 loop spans 16 amino acids. Per germline, CDR1 SGHTA and CDR2 FQGNSA. Between the trimmed V and J ends, which lost 1 base and 0 bases, there was a span of 10 bases. DNA of the CDR3: TGTGCCAGCAGCTTAGGGCAGATCAATAGCAATCAGCCCCAGCATTTT. Protein product: CASSLGQINSNQPQHF.

This clone is a singleton in its sample. The J gene is TRBJ1-1, the V gene TRBV19, with D perhaps matching TRBD1 (5 bases). Trimming took off 6 bases at V and 2 bases at J, with 10 bases between the two ends. The CDR3 totals 13 residues. From germline, CDR1 is LNHDA and CDR2 SQIVND (reference sequence). The CDR3 DNA follows: TGTGCCAGTAGGCTTCAGGGAAACACTGAAGCTTTCTTT. This gives the protein CASRLQGNTEAFF.

The chain combines TRBV7-2 with TRBJ2-4, with 8 bases fitting TRBD1. Germline V gene lookup returns CDR1 SGHTA and CDR2 FQGNSA. V was pared by 0 bases and J by 6 bases, with 13 bases of the junction left unmatched. This CDR3 is 18 amino acids long. The CDR3 region has the DNA TGTGCCAGCAGCTTAGCCCTGAACGGACAGGGACAGAGAAACATTCAGTACTTC. It encodes CASSLALNGQGQRNIQYF.

This rearrangement joins TRBV5-4 to TRBJ1-2; D perhaps matches TRBD1 (6 bases). The V end lost 3 bases, the J end lost 4 bases, and 16 bases lay between the germline ends. CDR1 SGHNT and CDR2 YYREEE come from the germline V gene (reference sequence). The CDR3 is 15 residues long. CDR3: CASSSIRGGGYGYTF. The CDR3 coding sequence is TGTGCCAGCAGCTCGATAAGGGGGGGTGGCTATGGCTACACCTTC.

The chain links TRBV9 to TRBJ2-1; no clear D gene. The CDR3 is made up of 15 amino acids. Germline V lookup: CDR1 SGDLS, CDR2 YYNGEE. V dropped 3 bases and J dropped 3 bases, with 13 bases sitting between them. In DNA, the CDR3 is TGTGCCAGCAGCGCTCTACTTGCTAACTACAATGAGCAGTTCTTC. This encodes CASSALLANYNEQFF.

The V call is TRBV12-5, the J call TRBJ2-1; D is unresolved. CDR1 and CDR2 from the germline V gene are LGHNT and FRNRAP. V was pared by 6 bases and J by 3 bases, with 12 bases between. The CDR3 has 14 residues. Here the CDR3 DNA reads TGTGCTAGTGGCGTCAGTAGTTTCTACAATGAGCAGTTCTTC. Its translation: CASGVSSFYNEQFF.

V gene TRBV7-9 combines with J gene TRBJ1-2, with a weak D call TRBD1 (6 bases). Germline CDR1 is SEHNR and CDR2 is FQNEAQ (reference sequence). The CDR3 extends over 12 amino acids. V was pared by 8 bases and J by 3 bases, with 10 bases between. CDR3 residues: CASASGDYGYTF. CDR3 coding DNA: TGTGCCAGCGCGTCAGGGGACTATGGCTACACCTTC. Filled out from reference TRBV7-9 and TRBJ1-2, the complete variable domain reads DTGVSQNPRHKITKRGQNVTFRCDPISEHNRLYWYRQTLGQGPEFLTYFQNEAQLEKSRLLSDRFSAERPKGSFSTLEIQRTEQGDSAMYLCASASGDYGYTFGSGTRLTVV.

The rearrangement uses TRBV29-1 and TRBJ2-5, with TRBD2 identical over 10 bases. The CDR3 has 14 amino acids. V trimming: 3 bases; J trimming: 3 bases; junction bases outside the gene matches: 4. Germline values: CDR1 SQVTM, CDR2 ANQGSEA. The CDR3 region has the DNA TGCAGCGTTGAGCTAGCGGGAGTCGAAGAGACCCAGTACTTC. Protein: CSVELAGVEETQYF. Filled out from reference TRBV29-1 and TRBJ2-5, the complete variable domain reads SAVISQKPSRDICQRGTSLTIQCQVDSQVTMMFWYRQQPGQSLTLIATANQGSEATYESGFVIDKFPISRPNLTFSTLTVSNMSPEDSSIYLCSVELAGVEETQYFGPGTRLLVL.

This chain joins TRBV19 and TRBJ2-4; perhaps TRBD1 as D (6 bases). CDR3 length: 15 amino acids. Trimming took 7 bases from V and 6 from J, leaving 19 bases between them. Germline CDR1 and CDR2: LNHDA and SQIVND (reference sequence). The CDR3 DNA is TGTGCCAGTAAGAACGCTGGGGGCTTGGGAAACATTCAGTACTTC. It translates to CASKNAGGLGNIQYF. The variable domain in full, completed from reference TRBV19 and TRBJ2-4, reads DGGITQSPKYLFRKEGQNVTLSCEQNLNHDAMYWYRQDPGQGLRLIYYSQIVNDFQKGDIAEGYSVSREKKESFPLTVTSAQKNPTAFYLCASKNAGGLGNIQYFGAGTRLSVL.

V gene TRBV11-3 combines with J gene TRBJ2-3; D remains unclear. This CDR3 comprises 12 residues. Germline-derived CDR1 and CDR2 are SGHNT and YENEEA. Trimming took 0 bases from V and 11 from J, leaving 9 bases between them. This chain's CDR3 is CASSLDRPVQYF. CDR3 nucleotides: TGTGCCAGCAGCTTAGATCGGCCAGTGCAGTATTTT.

The rearrangement links TRBV7-2 to TRBJ1-2; TRBD1 agrees at 9 bases. The CDR3 length is 14 residues. Trimming cost V 5 bases and J 1 base; bases outside gene matches: 2. Germline CDR1 SGHTA, CDR2 FQGNSA. DNA for the CDR3: TGTGCCAGCAGCCTGGGACAGGGTAACTATGGCTACACCTTC. Encoded protein: CASSLGQGNYGYTF.

This chain connects TRBV28 to TRBJ1-2; perhaps TRBD1 as D (6 bases). V lost 4 bases and J 5 bases, leaving 11 bases between the germline ends. There are 13 residues in the CDR3. The germline CDR1 and CDR2 sequences are MDHEN and SYDVKM. The CDR3 bases are TGTGCCAGCAGTTCTGGACAGACATATGGCTACACCTTC. Amino acid sequence: CASSSGQTYGYTF.

The chain carries TRBV6-5 and TRBJ2-5; no clear D. Germline assignment: CDR1 MNHEY and CDR2 SVGAGI. V lost 2 bases, J lost 9 bases, and 10 bases lay in between. The CDR3 is 12 residues long. The CDR3 here is CASSYRSGPQYF. CDR3 nucleotide sequence: TGTGCCAGCAGTTACAGGTCCGGGCCCCAGTACTTC.

The V gene is TRBV9, the J gene TRBJ2-6; perhaps TRBD2 as D (6 bases). From germline, CDR1 is SGDLS and CDR2 YYNGEE. The CDR3 is 18 amino acids. The V and J ends lost 0 bases and 0 bases respectively, with 13 bases between them. The CDR3 here is CASSVVGGLSSGANVLTF. The CDR3 DNA reads TGTGCCAGCAGCGTAGTGGGGGGATTGAGCTCTGGGGCCAACGTCCTGACTTTC.

CDR3 sequence reads: CASSADRVALYGYTF. The CDR3 nucleotides read TGTGCCAGCAGCGCGGACAGGGTTGCGCTCTATGGCTACACCTTC. V usage is TRBV6-1 and J usage is TRBJ1-2; 8 bases fit TRBD1. V was clipped by 6 bases and J by 4 bases; unmatched bases: 10. This CDR3 contains 15 residues. Looked up from germline, CDR1 is MNHNS and CDR2 is SASEGT.